This entry concerns a single TCR beta chain. The data originate from a study of blood T cell repertoires in COVID-19. Study details: Spain, Italy and the United States supplied samples that represented acute and convalescent COVID-19. The cDNA or gDNA used as material had been derived from T cells, B-cell-depleted T cells, or PBMCs.

In the study's own analysis: Scientists estimated how many nucleated cells there were by amplifying reference gene primers. Assay: immunoSEQ multiplex PCR; the TCRdb copy retains only in-frame clones and omits some. That table gives V, J and clone size, and the DNA gave D and trimming. Counted here are 210,000 or so clones, roughly four fifths occurring once; the ten biggest clones make up less than 15%. The CDR3 is made up of 13 amino acids. V lost 9 bases, J lost 0 bases, and 12 bases lay in between. Per germline, CDR1 SGHRS and CDR2 YFSETQ. The chain employs TRBV5-1 and TRBJ1-1, with D uncertain. This TCR came from a woman aged 40 to 50 with acute or convalescent COVID-19. Sequencing was carried out using peripheral blood. The CDR3: CATSVGVNTEAFF. CDR3 coding DNA: TGCGCCACCTCGGTCGGGGTGAACACTGAAGCTTTCTTT.